These 25 T cell receptor beta chains share one sample of origin, sequenced in a study of blood T cell repertoires in COVID-19. Profiled with immunoSEQ multiplex PCR; TCRdb holds only in-frame clones, not every one. The table lists 250,000 or so clones, approximately 84% of them singletons. Sequences were obtained from peripheral blood. Source of these receptors: a man in his forties or fifties with acute or convalescent COVID-19.

The V and J genes are TRBV29-1 and TRBJ2-2, with 7 positions matching TRBD1. V trimming: 6 bases; J trimming: 3 bases; junction bases outside the gene matches: 7. The CDR3 consists of 14 residues. Germline values: CDR1 SQVTM, CDR2 ANQGSEA. The DNA for the CDR3 is TGCAGCGTCCCCGGGACAGATTACACCGGGGAGCTGTTTTTT. Translated, it gives CSVPGTDYTGELFF.

The rearrangement links TRBV5-1 to TRBJ2-2; 13 positions agree with TRBD2. CDR1 and CDR2 from the germline V gene are SGHRS and YFSETQ. The CDR3 extends over 18 amino acids. V shed 0 bases and J 4 bases; nucleotides not matched to a gene: 6. The CDR3 here is CASSLVGLAGHGTGELFF. CDR3 sequence (DNA): TGCGCCAGCAGCTTGGTGGGACTAGCGGGGCACGGCACCGGGGAGCTGTTTTTT.

V usage is TRBV5-8 and J usage is TRBJ1-4, with TRBD1 matching 7 bases. Germline V gene sequence: CDR1 SGHTS, CDR2 YDEGEE. CDR3 length: 15 residues. The V gene end was trimmed by 3 bases and the J gene end by 3 bases; junction bases not matched to a gene: 5. The CDR3 spells CASSSRGQPNEKLFF. CDR3 nucleotide sequence: TGTGCCAGCAGCTCCCGGGGACAGCCTAATGAAAAACTGTTTTTT.

This chain joins TRBV9 and TRBJ2-3; TRBD1 matches 7 bases. CDR3 length equals 15 residues. The V and J ends lost 0 bases and 1 base, in that order; junction bases with no gene match: 2. CDR1 and CDR2 (germline): SGDLS, YYNGEE. CDR3 nucleotide sequence: TGTGCCAGCAGCGTAGGGGGACAGCGCACAGATACGCAGTATTTT. Amino acids: CASSVGGQRTDTQYF.

The V and J genes are TRBV28 and TRBJ1-6; D perhaps matches TRBD1 (5 bases). Germline CDR1 is MDHEN and CDR2 is SYDVKM. V lost 6 bases, J lost 0 bases, and 15 bases lay in between. The CDR3 sequence is 17 residues long. The CDR3 nucleotides read TGTGCCAGCAGCCCCGCCTCAGGGAACTCCTATAATTCACCCCTCCACTTT. As protein: CASSPASGNSYNSPLHF.

The J gene is TRBJ2-5, the V gene TRBV10-3, with D perhaps TRBD2 (6 bases). The germline V and J ends were trimmed by 4 bases and 5 bases, with 11 bases remaining between them. The CDR3 loop spans 13 amino acids. Germline CDR1 is ENHRY and CDR2 is SYGVKD. In nucleotides, the CDR3 is TGTGCCATCAGTGGAGGGAGCGGGGAGACCCAGTACTTC. This sequence encodes CAISGGSGETQYF.

The chain uses TRBV12-5 and TRBJ2-1; 10 bases fit TRBD2. V lost 1 base, J lost 1 base, and 16 bases stayed unmatched. This CDR3 comprises 21 residues. The germline V gene has CDR1 LGHNT and CDR2 FRNRAP. DNA for the CDR3: TGTGCTAGTGGTTTGGACCCCGGGGTAGCGGGAGGCCTGAGGTCCTACAATGAGCAGTTCTTC. Encoded protein: CASGLDPGVAGGLRSYNEQFF.

CDR3 protein: CASSRTGGSEQYF. The CDR3 DNA reads TGTGCCAGCAGCCGGACAGGCGGCTCTGAGCAGTACTTC. The J gene is TRBJ2-7, the V gene TRBV7-9; 7 bases match TRBD1. Germline assignment: CDR1 SEHNR and CDR2 FQNEAQ (reference sequence). The CDR3 totals 13 residues. Trimming took 5 bases from V and 7 from J; bases not matched to a gene: 8.

The chain recombines TRBV6-5 with TRBJ1-1; D not certain. The CDR3 is made up of 12 amino acids. V gave up 7 bases and J gave up 4 bases, with 10 bases separating them. CDR1 and CDR2 from the germline V gene are MNHEY and SVGAGI. The DNA for the CDR3 is TGTGCCAGCACTCAAAGGAGCACTGAAGCTTTCTTT. Translation: CASTQRSTEAFF.

The gene calls are TRBV5-1 and TRBJ1-2; perhaps TRBD1 as D (6 bases). The germline CDR1 and CDR2 sequences are SGHRS and YFSETQ. V dropped 0 bases and J dropped 0 bases, with 18 bases sitting between them. This CDR3 contains 18 residues. The CDR3 DNA reads TGCGCCAGCAGCTTGGTACAGGGTATGCCCCAAGCTAACTATGGCTACACCTTC. Translating gives CASSLVQGMPQANYGYTF.

The chain has TRBV30 and TRBJ1-5; TRBD1 matches 8 bases. The CDR3 runs 14 residues. The germline gives CDR1 GTSNPN, CDR2 SVGIG (reference sequence). The V segment lost 5 bases and the J segment 4 bases; nucleotides outside the gene matches: 7. The CDR3 protein is CAWSNGQGNQPQHF. The DNA of the CDR3 is TGTGCCTGGTCCAATGGACAGGGAAATCAGCCCCAGCATTTT.

The chain uses TRBV28 and TRBJ1-2; TRBD1 is a possible D gene (6 bases). The length of the CDR3 is 12 residues. Germline assignment: CDR1 MDHEN and CDR2 SYDVKM. V lost 4 bases to trimming and J lost 5 bases, with 8 bases between them. The CDR3 loop reads CASSSGAYGYTF. In nucleotides, the CDR3 is TGTGCCAGCAGTTCAGGGGCTTATGGCTACACCTTC.

This sequence joins TRBV5-1 and TRBJ2-7; 10 nucleotides align to TRBD1. The V gene's germline CDR1 is SGHRS and CDR2 YFSETQ. The CDR3 totals 14 residues. The junction had 10 bases not matched to a gene; V was cut back by 7 bases and J by 6 bases. CDR3 in DNA: TGCGCCAGCTCCTCCGGGACAGGGGCGTCCGAGCAGTACTTC. Translated, it gives CASSSGTGASEQYF.

This rearrangement joins TRBV7-6 to TRBJ2-7; a weak D match, TRBD1 (6 bases). The ends were cut back, 3 bases at V and 6 bases at J, with 9 bases in the middle. The germline gives CDR1 SGHVS, CDR2 FNYEAQ. The CDR3 extends over 12 amino acids. The CDR3 region has the DNA TGTGCCAGCAGCTTGGACAGTGGCGAGCAGTACTTC. Its translation is CASSLDSGEQYF.

This clone was recorded a few times. This chain links TRBV30 with TRBJ2-2; D gene uncertain. Per the germline V gene, CDR1 is GTSNPN and CDR2 is SVGIG (reference sequence). The CDR3 length is 14 residues. Deletions cut 0 bases from V and 4 bases from J, with 9 bases between. The CDR3 loop reads CAWSVVISTGELFF. As DNA, the CDR3 is TGTGCCTGGAGTGTTGTAATTTCCACCGGGGAGCTGTTTTTT.

The chain employs TRBV6-4 and TRBJ1-5; tentatively, D is TRBD1 (5 bases). The CDR3 is made up of 13 amino acids. Germline-derived CDR1 and CDR2 are MRHNA and SNTAGT. Trimming pared 4 bases from V and 6 bases from J, leaving 10 bases between. CDR3 coding DNA: TGTGCCAGCAGTGTCAGGGTTGGTCAGCCCCAGCATTTT. Its protein is CASSVRVGQPQHF.

This sequence joins TRBV3-1 (or the pseudogene TRBV3-2) and TRBJ2-7; TRBD1 is a possible D gene (5 bases). Trimming shortened V by 2 bases and J by 1 base, and 12 bases separated the two germline ends. Germline values: CDR1 LGHDT, CDR2 YNNKEL (reference sequence). The CDR3 spans 15 residues. The CDR3 DNA is TGTGCCAGCAGCCAAACGACAGCGATATCCTACGAGCAGTACTTC. Translated, it gives CASSQTTAISYEQYF.

V is TRBV5-1 and J is TRBJ2-5; the D gene is possibly TRBD2 (6 bases). With 5 bases removed from V and 3 bases from J, the gap between germline ends came to 14 bases. The germline V gene encodes CDR1 SGHRS and CDR2 YFSETQ. The CDR3 totals 14 residues. This chain's CDR3 is CASSPGTQKETQYF. CDR3 in DNA: TGCGCCAGCAGTCCCGGGACTCAAAAAGAGACCCAGTACTTC.

This clone was detected only a few times. As DNA, the CDR3 is TGCGCCAGCAGCCAGACTGGACAGGGCCCCACTGAAGCTTTCTTT. The encoded protein is CASSQTGQGPTEAFF. The chain couples TRBV4-1 to TRBJ1-1; 8 bases are shared with TRBD1. CDR1 and CDR2 (germline): MGHRA, YSYEKL. The CDR3 sequence is 15 residues long. V gave up 3 bases and J gave up 4 bases; unmatched junction bases: 7.

The rearrangement uses TRBV5-1 and TRBJ2-3; 7 bases align to TRBD1. J gave up 2 bases and V 0 bases, and 3 bases lay outside the gene matches. The CDR3 contains 15 residues. Germline V gene sequence: CDR1 SGHRS, CDR2 YFSETQ. CDR3 residues: CASSLGQGTTDTQYF. CDR3 sequence (DNA): TGCGCCAGCAGCTTGGGACAGGGAACCACAGATACGCAGTATTTT.

The rearrangement links TRBV2 to TRBJ2-7; D is possibly TRBD2 (6 bases). Looked up from germline, CDR1 is SNHLY and CDR2 is FYNNEI. CDR3 length equals 15 residues. The germline V and J ends were trimmed by 2 bases and 4 bases, with 15 bases remaining between them. The CDR3 region is CASSEIGGKSYEQYF. The CDR3 DNA reads TGTGCCAGCAGTGAAATTGGGGGGAAGTCATACGAGCAGTACTTC.

J is TRBJ2-7 and V is TRBV19; D not resolved. Trimming took 5 bases from V and 3 from J, leaving 14 bases between them. Looked up from germline, CDR1 is LNHDA and CDR2 is SQIVND (reference sequence). The CDR3 totals 14 residues. CDR3 in amino acids: CASSRPGTLYEQYF. DNA of the CDR3: TGTGCCAGTAGTCGGCCAGGTACCCTCTACGAGCAGTACTTC.

The chain recombines TRBV19 with TRBJ2-7; D not certain. V lost 0 bases to trimming and J lost 6 bases, with 9 bases between them. Germline loops: CDR1 LNHDA, CDR2 SQIVND (reference sequence). CDR3 size: 13 residues. The CDR3 reads CASSIDLGSEQYF. The CDR3, as DNA: TGTGCCAGTAGTATAGATCTAGGTAGCGAGCAGTACTTC.

The chain employs TRBV7-9 and TRBJ1-2; 7 nucleotides align to TRBD1. The junction had 15 bases not matched to a gene; V was cut back by 1 base and J by 7 bases. Looked up from germline, CDR1 is SEHNR and CDR2 is FQNEAQ (reference sequence). The CDR3 sequence is 17 residues long. CDR3: CASSLDLVSDRERGYTF. The CDR3 bases are TGTGCCAGCAGCTTAGACTTGGTTTCTGACAGGGAGCGTGGCTACACCTTC. Variable domain in full (rest from reference TRBV7-9 and TRBJ1-2): DTGVSQNPRHKITKRGQNVTFRCDPISEHNRLYWYRQTLGQGPEFLTYFQNEAQLEKSRLLSDRFSAERPKGSFSTLEIQRTEQGDSAMYLCASSLDLVSDRERGYTFGSGTRLTVV.

The V and J genes are TRBV6-5 and TRBJ2-1; 9 bases are shared with TRBD1. Per the germline V gene, CDR1 is MNHEY and CDR2 is SVGAGI. The junction had 9 bases not matched to a gene; V was cut back by 6 bases and J by 6 bases. The CDR3 totals 15 residues. The DNA of the CDR3 is TGTGCCAGCAGGGGGACAGGGTCCCGCCTCAATGAGCAGTTCTTC. It is translated as CASRGTGSRLNEQFF.